A selection of T cell receptor beta chains follows, all from one sample in a study of cytomegalovirus exposure and HLA in healthy donors. TCRdb's table, derived via immunoSEQ multiplex PCR, lists solely in-frame clones and lacks some. The sample contains 100,000 to 120,000 clones, roughly 86% of which appear only once. The sample taken for sequencing was PBMCs. The receptors come from a woman aged 18-29 years in good health and CMV-seropositive. CDR3s include the opening cysteine and the closing phenylalanine or tryptophan. Fields, in order: J gene, clone size, V gene, D gene, CDR3 protein, CDR3 DNA. A D gene is named only where the DNA matches it firmly. A row's size may be missing; if present it is once, few, many or a size class.

TRBJ1-2	once	TRBV7-3	TRBD1	CASSSTAGTGGGGYTF	TGTGCCAGCAGCTCAACTGCCGGGACAGGGGGCGGTGGCTACACCTTC
TRBJ1-2	.	TRBV19	.	CASTRGARGYTF	TGTGCCAGTACCCGGGGGGCGCGTGGCTACACCTTC
TRBJ2-6	.	TRBV4-1	.	CASSRVTGSGANVLTF	TGCGCCAGCAGCCGAGTTACCGGCTCTGGGGCCAACGTCCTGACTTTC
TRBJ2-1	.	TRBV6-6	TRBD2	CASRIGTSGNNEQFF	TGTGCCAGCAGAATCGGGACTAGCGGAAACAATGAGCAGTTCTTC
TRBJ2-1	.	TRBV18	.	CASSPREPDEQFF	TGTGCCAGCTCACCCCGGGAGCCGGATGAGCAGTTCTTC
TRBJ2-7	once	TRBV5-1	TRBD1	CASREQGAVATYEQYF	TGCGCCAGCAGGGAACAGGGGGCCGTGGCGACCTACGAGCAGTACTTC
TRBJ1-2	.	TRBV10-2	.	CASRGEAGANVYGYTF	TGCGCCAGCAGAGGGGAAGCAGGGGCTAACGTCTATGGCTACACCTTC
TRBJ1-6	once	TRBV2	.	CASRGPLSSYNSPLHF	TGTGCCAGCAGGGGCCCACTTAGCTCCTATAATTCACCCCTCCACTTT
TRBJ1-2	.	TRBV6-6	.	CASRRERYGYTF	TGTGCCAGCCGGCGGGAGCGGTATGGCTACACCTTC
TRBJ1-6	.	TRBV27	.	CASSTRQNSPLHF	TGTGCCAGCAGTACCCGACAGAATTCACCCCTCCACTTT
TRBJ1-5	few	TRBV19	.	CASETGMKQPQHF	TGTGCCAGTGAAACAGGGATGAAGCAGCCCCAGCATTTT
TRBJ1-1	.	TRBV6-5	.	CASSYSFQGGEAFF	TGTGCCAGCAGTTACTCGTTCCAGGGCGGTGAAGCTTTCTTT
TRBJ1-2	.	TRBV5-4	.	CASSTGQNYGYTF	TGTGCCAGCAGCACCGGACAGAACTATGGCTACACCTTC
TRBJ1-6	.	TRBV19	TRBD1	CASNAKRTGTVNSPLHF	TGTGCCAGTAATGCCAAAAGGACCGGGACAGTTAATTCACCCCTCCACTTT
TRBJ2-7	.	TRBV19	TRBD1	CASSIGTGVGEQYF	TGTGCCAGTAGTATCGGGACAGGGGTCGGGGAGCAGTACTTC
TRBJ1-2	.	TRBV11-2	.	CASSLRGWHGYTF	TGTGCCAGCAGCTTACGGGGGTGGCATGGCTACACCTTC
TRBJ2-7	.	TRBV4-1	TRBD1	CASGKNQGADYEQYF	TGCGCCAGCGGAAAAAACCAGGGGGCGGATTACGAGCAGTACTTC
TRBJ1-5	.	TRBV19	.	CASSIGNSPSQPQHF	TGTGCCAGTAGTATAGGAAACAGCCCGAGTCAGCCCCAGCATTTT
TRBJ2-5	.	TRBV19	.	CASSTTKETQYF	TGTGCCAGTAGTACCACTAAAGAGACCCAGTACTTC
TRBJ2-3	.	TRBV5-8	TRBD2	CASSSGTSGRASTDTQYF	TGTGCCAGCAGCTCCGGGACTAGCGGGAGGGCAAGCACAGATACGCAGTATTTT
TRBJ1-2	.	TRBV28	.	CATTLGQSNYGYTF	TGTGCCACAACTCTAGGACAGTCTAACTATGGCTACACCTTC
TRBJ1-1	few	TRBV2	.	CASSAGDNTEAFF	TGTGCCAGCAGTGCGGGTGATAACACTGAAGCTTTCTTT
TRBJ2-7	few	TRBV21-1	.	CASSKDSSYEQYF	TGTGCCAGCAGCAAAGACAGCTCCTACGAGCAGTACTTC
TRBJ1-5	once	TRBV6-5	.	CASSVNSNQPQHF	TGTGCCAGCAGCGTTAATAGCAATCAGCCCCAGCATTTT
TRBJ2-7	.	TRBV7-9	TRBD2	CATLTRREGLYEQYF	TGTGCCACCCTAACCAGGCGGGAGGGCCTCTACGAGCAGTACTTC
TRBJ2-7	few	TRBV9	TRBD1	CASSVSGTGFEQYF	TGTGCCAGCAGCGTATCCGGGACAGGGTTCGAGCAGTACTTC
TRBJ2-7	.	TRBV6-6	TRBD1	CASSYWTGTYEQYF	TGTGCCAGCAGTTACTGGACAGGAACCTACGAGCAGTACTTC
TRBJ1-2	.	TRBV5-1	.	CASSLAGSYAGGYTF	TGCGCCAGCAGCTTGGCGGGGAGCTACGCGGGCGGCTACACCTTC
TRBJ1-5	.	TRBV7-9	.	CASSLGTVDNQPQHF	TGTGCCAGCAGCCTGGGCACAGTGGACAATCAGCCCCAGCATTTT
TRBJ2-7	.	TRBV5-4	.	CASSLAVAGAGEQYF	TGTGCCAGCAGCTTGGCCGTGGCGGGGGCCGGGGAGCAGTACTTC
TRBJ2-7	.	TRBV6-1	TRBD2	CASSEGLETSGWYEQYF	TGTGCCAGCAGTGAAGGTTTAGAAACTAGCGGGTGGTACGAGCAGTACTTC
TRBJ1-1	.	TRBV6-1	.	CASTEGESTEAFF	TGTGCCAGCACAGAGGGCGAGAGCACTGAAGCTTTCTTT
TRBJ2-5	.	TRBV9	.	CASSVARTAGRETQYF	TGTGCCAGCAGCGTAGCCCGGACGGCGGGCAGGGAGACCCAGTACTTC
TRBJ2-4	.	TRBV6-6	.	CASSYEQLAKNIQYF	TGTGCCAGCAGTTACGAACAGCTAGCCAAAAACATTCAGTACTTC
TRBJ2-3	.	TRBV7-6	TRBD1	CASSLGTGGSTDTQYF	TGTGCCAGCAGCTTAGGAACAGGGGGCTCCACAGATACGCAGTATTTT
TRBJ1-6	.	TRBV9	TRBD1	CASSVAGTGESPLHF	TGTGCCAGCAGCGTAGCTGGGACAGGGGAATCACCCCTCCACTTT
TRBJ1-6	.	TRBV5-4	.	CASSLDLYSPLHF	TGTGCCAGCAGCTTGGACTTATATTCACCCCTCCACTTT
TRBJ1-1	.	TRBV7-9	TRBD1	CASSFGTANTEAFF	TGTGCCAGCAGCTTCGGGACAGCGAACACTGAAGCTTTCTTT
TRBJ2-7	few	TRBV28	TRBD1	CASSTYRGSSYEQYF	TGTGCCAGCAGTACCTACAGGGGTAGCTCCTACGAGCAGTACTTC
TRBJ1-3	.	TRBV5-1	.	CASSVGTPSSGNTIYF	TGCGCCAGCAGCGTCGGGACACCGAGCTCTGGAAACACCATATATTTT
TRBJ2-5	.	TRBV6-6	.	CASTQTGSWETQYF	TGTGCCAGCACTCAAACGGGATCCTGGGAGACCCAGTACTTC
TRBJ1-5	.	TRBV5-6	.	CASSLGSGQPQHF	TGTGCCAGCAGCTTGGGTTCGGGGCAGCCCCAGCATTTT
TRBJ2-1	.	TRBV11-1	.	CASSAWEDEQFF	TGTGCCAGCAGCGCCTGGGAGGATGAGCAGTTCTTC
TRBJ2-7	.	TRBV4-1	TRBD1	CASSLNRGEWEQYF	TGCGCCAGCAGCCTTAACAGGGGCGAGTGGGAGCAGTACTTC
TRBJ2-7	.	TRBV19	.	CASSAGSSYEQYF	TGTGCCAGTAGTGCGGGCTCCTCCTACGAGCAGTACTTC
TRBJ2-6	.	TRBV4-2	.	CASSQQGHSGANVLTF	TGTGCCAGCAGCCAACAGGGACATTCTGGGGCCAACGTCCTGACTTTC
TRBJ2-5	.	TRBV30	TRBD2	CAWALAGVETQYF	TGTGCCTGGGCTCTAGCGGGAGTGGAGACCCAGTACTTC
TRBJ2-3	once	TRBV19	TRBD1	CASNTRDRVIDTQYF	TGTGCCAGTAACACCCGGGACAGGGTCATAGATACGCAGTATTTT
TRBJ1-2	.	TRBV5-1	.	CASSLGASYGYTF	TGCGCCAGCAGCTTGGGTGCCAGCTATGGCTACACCTTC
TRBJ1-1	.	TRBV30	.	CAWSGHEAAFF	TGTGCCTGGAGTGGGCATGAGGCAGCTTTCTTT
TRBJ1-5	.	TRBV27	TRBD1	CASSQGALQPQHF	TGTGCCAGCAGCCAGGGGGCCCTTCAGCCCCAGCATTTT
TRBJ1-4	once	TRBV27	.	CNTFAVVSEKLFF	TGTAATACCTTCGCGGTTGTTAGTGAAAAACTGTTTTTT
TRBJ2-5	.	TRBV7-8	TRBD2	CASSLEFPSGETQYF	TGTGCCAGCAGCTTAGAGTTCCCTAGCGGAGAGACCCAGTACTTC
TRBJ1-1	.	TRBV19	.	CASTSGGTEAFF	TGTGCCAGTACCTCAGGAGGCACTGAAGCTTTCTTT